Following are 21 T cell receptor beta chains from one sample sequenced in a study of blood T cell repertoires in COVID-19. The data were produced by immunoSEQ multiplex PCR, yet TCRdb's version contains in-frame clones alone and is incomplete. The sample yields fewer than 40,000 clones, under 90% seen once. Sequencing used peripheral blood. Every receptor here comes from a human donor in a cohort sampled during active COVID-19.

The V gene is TRBV19, the J gene TRBJ1-1; D is perhaps TRBD1 (6 bases). CDR3 length: 14 residues. V was trimmed by 5 bases and J by 1 base, leaving 11 bases between them. Germline CDR1 reads LNHDA; CDR2 reads SQIVND (reference sequence). The CDR3, as DNA: TGTGCCAGTAGTCTCCTACAGGGGAACACTGAAGCTTTCTTT. Translating it yields CASSLLQGNTEAFF.

A single count supports this clone. The genes are TRBV6-6 and TRBJ2-1; tentatively, D is TRBD2 (5 bases). This CDR3 has 20 residues. The V end was cut by 6 bases, the J end by 2 bases, with 29 bases between. Germline CDR1 MNHNY, CDR2 SVGAGI (reference sequence). The CDR3 region is CASSHEAGSHAPRTYNEQFF. The CDR3 nucleotides are TGTGCCAGCAGCCACGAGGCGGGTAGCCATGCGCCGCGCACCTACAATGAGCAGTTCTTC.

The genes are TRBV15 and TRBJ2-1; 12 positions agree with TRBD2. From germline, CDR1 is LNHNV and CDR2 YYDKDF (reference sequence). The CDR3 runs 17 residues. The J segment lost 1 base and the V segment lost 2 bases, leaving 3 bases of the junction unmatched. The DNA for the CDR3 is TGTGCCACCAGCAGACCTGGACTAGCGGGGTCCTACAATGAGCAGTTCTTC. Protein product: CATSRPGLAGSYNEQFF.

V and J are TRBV10-1 and TRBJ1-4; D gene unclear. Trimming removed 5 bases from V and 0 bases from J, with 10 bases in between. The germline gives CDR1 WNHNN, CDR2 SYGVQD (reference sequence). The length of the CDR3 is 15 residues. DNA of the CDR3: TGCGCCAGCAGTCCTGACGGAGCAACTAATGAAAAACTGTTTTTT. Translating it yields CASSPDGATNEKLFF.

This chain joins TRBV6-4 and TRBJ2-3; no clear D. V shed 0 bases and J shed 0 bases, with 4 bases lying between them. The CDR3 runs 14 residues. From germline, CDR1 is MRHNA and CDR2 SNTAGT. The CDR3 is CASSDSLSTDTQYF. CDR3 DNA: TGTGCCAGCAGTGACTCTCTGAGCACAGATACGCAGTATTTT.

This chain uses TRBV6-5 with TRBJ2-7, with D possibly matching TRBD2 (6 bases). The germline V gene has CDR1 MNHEY and CDR2 SVGAGI. The CDR3 covers 14 residues. Between the trimmed V and J ends, which lost 2 bases and 0 bases, there was a span of 8 bases. As DNA, the CDR3 is TGTGCCAGCAGTTACCTCGGGGGCTCCTACGAGCAGTACTTC. It specifies CASSYLGGSYEQYF.

The V gene is TRBV6-5, the J gene TRBJ2-1, with 7 bases identical to TRBD2. Germline V gives CDR1 MNHEY, CDR2 SVGAGI. J lost 0 bases, V lost 6 bases, and 2 bases had no gene match. The CDR3 sequence is 14 residues long. DNA for the CDR3: TGTGCCAGCAGCGGGAGGAGCTCCTACAATGAGCAGTTCTTC. This gives the protein CASSGRSSYNEQFF.

This clone is a singleton in its sample. This chain connects TRBV3-1 (or the pseudogene TRBV3-2) to TRBJ2-7; D ambiguous. The V and J ends lost 0 bases and 6 bases respectively, with 6 bases between them. In germline, CDR1 is LGHDT, CDR2 YNNKEL (reference sequence). The CDR3 runs 12 residues. The CDR3 is CASSQDIREQYF. Here the CDR3 DNA reads TGTGCCAGCAGCCAAGATATTCGCGAGCAGTACTTC.

This clone showed up just once. The J gene is TRBJ2-4, the V gene TRBV30; D may be TRBD1 (6 bases). CDR3 length equals 16 residues. Trimming removed 6 bases at V and 5 bases at J, with 23 bases between. Germline V gene data show CDR1 as GTSNPN and CDR2 as SVGIG (reference sequence). The CDR3 loop reads CACGIRDTEDQNIQYF. In nucleotides, the CDR3 is TGTGCCTGCGGAATCAGGGACACCGAGGACCAAAACATTCAGTACTTC. The full variable domain, in which reference TRBV30 and TRBJ2-4 provide the parts outside the CDR3, is SQTIHQWPATLVQPVGSPLSLECTVEGTSNPNLYWYRQAAGRGLQLLFYSVGIGQISSEVPQNLSASRPQDRQFILSSKKLLLSDSGFYLCACGIRDTEDQNIQYFGAGTRLSVL.

This chain connects TRBV6-5 to TRBJ2-5; D uncertain. The germline V gene encodes CDR1 MNHEY and CDR2 SVGAGI. The V end was cut by 2 bases, the J end by 3 bases, with 16 bases between. The length of the CDR3 is 16 residues. CDR3 region: CASSYALFGLKETQYF. As DNA, the CDR3 is TGTGCCAGCAGTTACGCGTTGTTTGGGCTTAAAGAGACCCAGTACTTC.

The CDR3 DNA is TGTGCCAGCAGTTCGGACAGATTCTACGAGCAGTACTTC. Translation: CASSSDRFYEQYF. This sequence joins TRBV27 and TRBJ2-7; possibly TRBD1 for D (6 bases). The germline V gene has CDR1 MNHEY and CDR2 SMNVEV (reference sequence). Trimming left V 4 bases short and J 3 bases short, with 10 bases between. This CDR3 has 13 amino acids.

This rearrangement joins TRBV27 to TRBJ1-1; TRBD1 aligns across 8 bases. The CDR3 extends over 15 amino acids. The V and J ends lost 4 bases and 6 bases, in that order; junction bases with no gene match: 10. Germline V CDR1 and CDR2: MNHEY, SMNVEV (reference sequence). The CDR3 nucleotides are TGTGCCAGCAGTTCCCCGACAGGGGCGGCCTCTGAAGCTTTCTTT. Protein product: CASSSPTGAASEAFF.

The chain carries TRBV9 and TRBJ2-6; TRBD1 matches at 9 bases. Germline assignment: CDR1 SGDLS and CDR2 YYNGEE. This CDR3 has 18 amino acids. The J segment lost 4 bases and the V segment lost 0 bases, leaving 8 bases of the junction unmatched. CDR3 residues: CASSVAGTGTVGANVLTF. CDR3 in DNA: TGTGCCAGCAGCGTAGCCGGGACAGGGACGGTGGGGGCCAACGTCCTGACTTTC. Full variable domain (rest looked up from reference TRBV9 and TRBJ2-6): DSGVTQTPKHLITATGQRVTLRCSPRSGDLSVYWYQQSLDQGLQFLIQYYNGEERAKGNILERFSAQQFPDLHSELNLSSLELGDSALYFCASSVAGTGTVGANVLTFGAGSRLTVL.

CDR3 protein: CASSPVEGGRYNEQFF. The CDR3 DNA reads TGTGCCAGCTCACCAGTAGAAGGGGGCCGATACAATGAGCAGTTCTTC. The chain joins TRBV18 to TRBJ2-1; 7 bases agree with TRBD1. Trimming cost V 2 bases and J 4 bases; bases outside gene matches: 8. Per germline, CDR1 KGHSH and CDR2 LQKENI. The CDR3 runs to 16 residues.

The chain is built from TRBV2 and TRBJ1-4; 8 bases fit TRBD1. V lost 4 bases and J lost 8; bases outside the gene matches: 6. This CDR3 has 14 residues. The V gene's germline CDR1 is SNHLY and CDR2 FYNNEI. The CDR3 DNA reads TGTGCCAGCAGTGGGACAGGGCCAGGGGAAAAACTGTTTTTT. It encodes CASSGTGPGEKLFF.

The V gene is TRBV13, the J gene TRBJ2-3, with 8 nucleotides matching TRBD2. The CDR3 is made up of 15 amino acids. Per the germline V gene, CDR1 is PRHDT and CDR2 is FYEKMQ (reference sequence). V shed 5 bases and J 4 bases; nucleotides not matched to a gene: 8. The CDR3 sequence is CASSPGLARSDTQYF. As DNA, the CDR3 is TGTGCCAGCAGCCCAGGACTAGCACGCTCAGATACGCAGTATTTT.

The chain employs TRBV5-1 and TRBJ2-3; a possible D gene is TRBD1 (5 bases). The CDR3 covers 16 residues. With 4 bases removed from V and 2 bases from J, the gap between germline ends came to 17 bases. Germline V gene lookup returns CDR1 SGHRS and CDR2 YFSETQ. Written as DNA, the CDR3 is TGCGCCAGCAGCCGGCGACAGAACAGAGACACAGATACGCAGTATTTT. This codes for CASSRRQNRDTDTQYF.

The rearrangement uses TRBV10-2 and TRBJ2-6; the D gene is possibly TRBD2 (6 bases). Germline-derived CDR1 and CDR2 are WSHSY and SAAADI. CDR3 size: 16 residues. V was clipped by 6 bases and J by 0 bases, with 12 bases between them. DNA for the CDR3: TGCGCCAGCAGGGCCCTTAGCGGCTCTGGGGCCAACGTCCTGACTTTC. This gives the protein CASRALSGSGANVLTF.

The V call is TRBV21-1, the J call TRBJ1-3; no check of the table's D call, TRBD1, against the DNA was made. TRBV21-1 is designated a pseudogene. CDR3 size: 17 residues. This CDR3 is CASSPHSRGRTGNTIYF. Here the CDR3 DNA reads TGTGCCAGCAGCCCCCACTCCAGGGGGCGAACTGGAAACACCATATATTTT.

V and J are TRBV12-5 and TRBJ2-3, with TRBD1 identical over 7 bases. Germline V CDR1 and CDR2: LGHNT, FRNRAP. The CDR3 is made up of 16 amino acids. The V segment lost 5 bases and the J segment 7 bases; nucleotides outside the gene matches: 15. The CDR3 DNA reads TGTGCTAGTGGTCGGAGCGACAGGGATCGCGCGCATACGCAGTATTTT. It encodes CASGRSDRDRAHTQYF.

The chain carries TRBV25-1 and TRBJ1-1; D might be TRBD1 (6 bases). Germline lookup yields CDR1 MGHDK and CDR2 SYGVNS. Deletions cut 6 bases from V and 5 bases from J, with 10 bases between. The CDR3 has 12 residues. The CDR3 spells CASRGRGTEAFF. The CDR3 DNA reads TGTGCCAGCAGGGGCAGGGGAACTGAAGCTTTCTTT.